A single sample is the source of the 30 T cell receptor beta chains below, sequenced in a study of T cells after yellow fever vaccination. TCRdb itself ran the 5' RACE reads through MiXCR, one entry per CDR3 protein. The table lists approximately 600,000 distinct CDR3 sequences, about 12% of them singletons. Sample: PBMCs, taken on the day of the yellow fever booster vaccination. Receptor source: a man aged 30-40 years who received the YFV17D yellow fever vaccine.

The chain employs TRBV5-1 and TRBJ2-1; TRBD1 matches at 10 bases. The CDR3 length is 15 residues. Germline V gene sequence: CDR1 SGHRS, CDR2 YFSETQ. V lost 4 bases and J lost 5; bases outside the gene matches: 6. For the CDR3, the DNA is TGCGCCAGCAGCGCAGGGACAGGGGTCGACAATGAGCAGTTCTTC. Translation: CASSAGTGVDNEQFF.

The genes are TRBV3-1 and TRBJ2-1; 11 bases line up with TRBD2. The CDR3 has 16 amino acids. CDR1 LGHDT and CDR2 YNNKEL come from the germline V gene (reference sequence). Trimming cost V 3 bases and J 3 bases; bases outside gene matches: 4. In DNA form, the CDR3 reads TGTGCCAGCAGCCATTATAGCGGGAGGGTCTACAATGAGCAGTTCTTC. Its protein is CASSHYSGRVYNEQFF.

The gene calls are TRBV7-2 and TRBJ1-6; D possibly corresponds to TRBD1 (5 bases). The CDR3 covers 15 residues. Between the trimmed V and J ends, which lost 2 bases and 5 bases, there was a span of 10 bases. Germline CDR1 SGHTA, CDR2 FQGNSA. The CDR3 bases are TGTGCCAGCAGCTTATTGGGGCCCAATAATTCACCCCTCCACTTT. Translated: CASSLLGPNNSPLHF.

This clonotype was seen only a few times. The chain has TRBV27 and TRBJ2-1; 8 nucleotides align to TRBD2. The CDR3 totals 15 residues. CDR1 MNHEY and CDR2 SMNVEV come from the germline V gene (reference sequence). Trimming cost V 3 bases and J 4 bases; bases outside gene matches: 5. The CDR3 sequence is CASSLYSGSYNEQFF. The CDR3 DNA follows: TGTGCCAGCAGTTTGTACAGCGGGAGTTACAATGAGCAGTTCTTC.

V usage is TRBV7-8 and J usage is TRBJ2-1, with D possibly being TRBD2 (5 bases). CDR1 SGHVS and CDR2 FQNEAQ come from the germline V gene. CDR3 length: 12 residues. Trimming removed 5 bases from V and 7 bases from J, with 9 bases in between. CDR3: CASSRTENEQFF. The CDR3 coding sequence is TGTGCCAGCAGCCGGACTGAAAATGAGCAGTTCTTC.

This clonotype was found a few times. The DNA for the CDR3 is TGTGCCAGCAGCTTGATCCGCGAGCAGTACTTC. Residues: CASSLIREQYF. The chain carries TRBV7-2 and TRBJ2-7; D unresolved. The CDR3 loop spans 11 amino acids. V lost 3 bases, J lost 6 bases, and 6 bases lay in between. Looked up from germline, CDR1 is SGHTA and CDR2 is FQGNSA.

This chain connects TRBV14 to TRBJ1-1, with D perhaps TRBD1 (5 bases). V lost 0 bases to trimming and J lost 0 bases, with 14 bases between them. In germline, CDR1 is SGHDN, CDR2 FVKESK. This CDR3 has 17 amino acids. CDR3 sequence: CASSQERQTYLNTEAFF. The CDR3 coding sequence is TGTGCCAGCAGCCAAGAACGACAGACTTACTTGAACACTGAAGCTTTCTTT.

This clonotype was seen repeatedly, ten times or more. This chain uses TRBV7-8 with TRBJ2-7; weak D call: TRBD2 (6 bases). Trimming left V 0 bases short and J 0 bases short, with 12 bases between. The germline gives CDR1 SGHVS, CDR2 FQNEAQ. CDR3 length: 16 amino acids. CDR3 amino acids: CASSLASDGSSYEQYF. In DNA, the CDR3 is TGTGCCAGCAGCTTAGCGTCCGACGGGAGCTCCTACGAGCAGTACTTC.

This clonotype has only a few counts. Here the CDR3 DNA reads TGTGCCAGCAGCTCTACAGGGCCTGGGGGCACAGATACGCAGTATTTT. Residues: CASSSTGPGGTDTQYF. The chain joins TRBV7-9 to TRBJ2-3; D possibly corresponds to TRBD1 (6 bases). The CDR3 totals 16 residues. Germline V gene data show CDR1 as SEHNR and CDR2 as FQNEAQ (reference sequence). The V end was cut by 4 bases, the J end by 1 base, with 15 bases between.

The V and J genes are TRBV28 and TRBJ2-7; unclear D gene. Germline-derived CDR1 and CDR2 are MDHEN and SYDVKM. The CDR3 sequence is 11 residues long. V lost 4 bases, J lost 5 bases, and 6 bases lay in between. CDR3 coding DNA: TGTGCCAGCAGTTACCACGACGAGCAGTACTTC. This translates into CASSYHDEQYF.

This clonotype was recorded at least ten times. This chain connects TRBV6-2 or TRBV6-3 to TRBJ2-1; D possibly uses TRBD1 or TRBD2 (5 bases each). V was shortened by 8 bases and J by 0 bases, with 8 bases between the two germline ends. CDR3 length: 13 amino acids. Germline values: CDR1 MNHEY, CDR2 SVGEGT. The CDR3 sequence is CASRGSSYNEQFF. In DNA form, the CDR3 reads TGTGCCAGCCGGGGCAGCTCCTACAATGAGCAGTTCTTC.

The chain carries TRBV12-3 or TRBV12-4 and TRBJ2-6; tentative D call: TRBD1 (6 bases). Between the trimmed V and J ends, which lost 2 bases and 0 bases, there was a span of 14 bases. The CDR3 has 18 residues. As DNA, the CDR3 is TGTGCCAGCAGTTTACCGGCAGGGGCTAACTCTGGGGCCAACGTCCTGACTTTC. Its protein is CASSLPAGANSGANVLTF.

The chain recombines TRBV9 with TRBJ1-1; D not resolved. V was clipped by 4 bases and J by 6 bases, with 22 bases between them. The CDR3 covers 16 residues. CDR1 and CDR2 (germline): SGDLS, YYNGEE. The CDR3 sequence is CASSPGSGGREAEAFF. CDR3 sequence (DNA): TGTGCCAGCAGCCCAGGATCCGGCGGGAGGGAGGCTGAAGCTTTCTTT.

This clonotype was detected ten times or more. The V call is TRBV12-3 or TRBV12-4, the J call TRBJ1-6; D remains ambiguous. Between the trimmed V and J ends, which lost 3 bases and 0 bases, there was a span of 18 bases. The CDR3 contains 19 residues. The DNA for the CDR3 is TGTGCCAGCAGTTTCGACACGGCGTGGACGAGCTCCTATAATTCACCCCTCCACTTT. It translates to CASSFDTAWTSSYNSPLHF.

This clonotype has just a few counts. The chain is built from TRBV6-2 or TRBV6-3 and TRBJ1-2; D is ambiguous. Germline V lookup: CDR1 MNHEY, CDR2 SVGEGT. V lost 6 bases and J lost 4, with 12 bases in between. The CDR3 covers 13 residues. The CDR3: CASRDGPPYGYTF. The DNA of the CDR3 is TGTGCCAGCAGAGACGGACCGCCCTATGGCTACACCTTC.

The V gene is TRBV6-2 or TRBV6-3, the J gene TRBJ2-3; perhaps TRBD2 as D (6 bases). Looked up from germline, CDR1 is MNHEY and CDR2 is SVGEGT. The CDR3 consists of 17 residues. V dropped 6 bases and J dropped 0 bases, with 19 bases sitting between them. The CDR3 coding sequence is TGTGCCAGCAGGCCCCCGGGGAGGATAACAAGCACAGATACGCAGTATTTT. Translating it yields CASRPPGRITSTDTQYF.

This chain connects TRBV6-1 to TRBJ2-3, with TRBD1 identical over 7 bases. CDR3 length: 15 residues. The V gene end was trimmed by 8 bases and the J gene end by 6 bases; junction bases not matched to a gene: 14. Germline CDR1 is MNHNS and CDR2 is SASEGT. Written as DNA, the CDR3 is TGTGCCAGCGCCTCCAGGGACAGCCATGCGGATACGCAGTATTTT. Protein: CASASRDSHADTQYF.

This sequence joins TRBV5-6 and TRBJ1-1; D gene unclear. The CDR3 spans 14 residues. Trimming cost V 0 bases and J 1 base, with 7 bases left between them. Germline CDR1 SGHDT, CDR2 YYEEEE. CDR3 nucleotide sequence: TGTGCCAGCAGCTTGGGGATTGAGAACACTGAAGCTTTCTTT. It encodes CASSLGIENTEAFF.

This clonotype has at least ten counts. The chain couples TRBV15 to TRBJ2-2, with a weak D call TRBD1 (5 bases). Trimming removed 6 bases at V and 2 bases at J, with 10 bases between. The germline V gene has CDR1 LNHNV and CDR2 YYDKDF (reference sequence). This CDR3 comprises 14 residues. CDR3 in amino acids: CATRYRSNTGELFF. The CDR3 DNA is TGTGCCACCAGGTACAGGTCAAACACCGGGGAGCTGTTTTTT. Together with reference TRBV15 and TRBJ2-2, the CDR3 gives the full variable domain: DAMVIQNPRYQVTQFGKPVTLSCSQTLNHNVMYWYQQKSSQAPKLLFHYYDKDFNNEADTPDNFQSRRPNTSFCFLDIRSPGLGDTAMYLCATRYRSNTGELFFGEGSRLTVL.

At least ten counts were recorded for this clonotype. The chain combines TRBV20-1 with TRBJ1-1; possible D gene TRBD1, 5 bases. V was trimmed by 4 bases and J by 0 bases, leaving 9 bases between them. The CDR3 sequence is 13 residues long. Germline V gene lookup returns CDR1 DFQATT and CDR2 SNEGSKA (reference sequence). The CDR3: CSAIQELNTEAFF. Here the CDR3 DNA reads TGCAGTGCTATACAGGAATTGAACACTGAAGCTTTCTTT.

This clonotype was counted only a few times. V usage is TRBV12-3 or TRBV12-4 and J usage is TRBJ2-5, with 8 positions matching TRBD1. This CDR3 contains 14 residues. After removal of 6 bases from V and 5 bases from J, the junction contained 8 bases not matched to a gene. The CDR3 bases are TGTGCCAGCAGGCCACCGGGACAGGTCGAGACCCAGTACTTC. It is translated as CASRPPGQVETQYF.

This clonotype was picked up many times. V gene TRBV20-1 combines with J gene TRBJ1-1; D is unresolved. There are 14 residues in the CDR3. V shed 0 bases and J shed 1 base, with 9 bases lying between them. The germline V gene encodes CDR1 DFQATT and CDR2 SNEGSKA (reference sequence). Here the CDR3 DNA reads TGCAGTGCTAGAGATACGCGGCGGAACACTGAAGCTTTCTTT. Translating gives CSARDTRRNTEAFF.

This clonotype has a handful of counts. The genes are TRBV7-3 and TRBJ2-3, with D possibly matching TRBD1 (5 bases). Germline lookup yields CDR1 SGHTA and CDR2 FQGTGA. The CDR3 extends over 14 amino acids. V lost 5 bases and J lost 8, with 17 bases in between. In nucleotides, the CDR3 is TGTGCCAGCAGCCCCTCCCCGCCAAGGGGTACGCAGTATTTT. This sequence encodes CASSPSPPRGTQYF.

This chain connects TRBV5-1 to TRBJ1-1; no definite D call. CDR1 is SGHRS, CDR2 YFSETQ, per germline. V lost 0 bases, J lost 8 bases, and 11 bases lay in between. This CDR3 has 13 residues. Here the CDR3 reads CASSLALLDEAFF. The CDR3 coding sequence is TGCGCCAGCAGCTTGGCCCTCCTTGACGAAGCTTTCTTT. Based on the CDR3 plus reference TRBV5-1 and TRBJ1-1, the full variable domain is KAGVTQTPRYLIKTRGQQVTLSCSPISGHRSVSWYQQTPGQGLQFLFEYFSETQRNKGNFPGRFSGRQFSNSRSEMNVSTLELGDSALYLCASSLALLDEAFFGQGTRLTVV.

This clonotype was found a few times. The rearrangement links TRBV7-2 to TRBJ2-1; 13 nucleotides line up with TRBD2. Germline CDR1 is SGHTA and CDR2 is FQGNSA. The CDR3 extends over 19 amino acids. V trimming: 0 bases; J trimming: 7 bases; junction bases outside the gene matches: 12. The DNA for the CDR3 is TGTGCCAGCAGCTTAGCCGCCTCGGGACTAGCGGGACGTATTAATGAGCAGTTCTTC. This codes for CASSLAASGLAGRINEQFF.

In its sample, this clonotype was seen a few times. The chain recombines TRBV5-4 with TRBJ2-7; 14 bases are shared with TRBD2. Per germline, CDR1 SGHNT and CDR2 YYREEE (reference sequence). Trimming cost V 4 bases and J 3 bases; bases outside gene matches: 3. The CDR3 runs 15 residues. This CDR3 is CASSRGTSGGYEQYF. The CDR3 region has the DNA TGTGCCAGCAGCCGCGGGACTAGCGGGGGCTACGAGCAGTACTTC. The full variable domain, its missing parts supplied by reference TRBV5-4 and TRBJ2-7, is ETGVTQSPTHLIKTRGQQVTLRCSSQSGHNTVSWYQQALGQGPQFIFQYYREEENGRGNFPPRFSGLQFPNYSSELNVNALELDDSALYLCASSRGTSGGYEQYFGPGTRLTVT.

The chain links TRBV30 to TRBJ2-7, with a possible D match to TRBD2 (7 bases). This CDR3 has 14 amino acids. Germline V CDR1 and CDR2: GTSNPN, SVGIG (reference sequence). With 3 bases removed from V and 1 base from J, the gap between germline ends came to 13 bases. The CDR3: CAWSVGGASYEQYF. The CDR3 DNA reads as TGTGCCTGGAGCGTGGGGGGGGCTTCCTACGAGCAGTACTTC.

The rearrangement links TRBV6-2 or TRBV6-3 to TRBJ1-5; TRBD1 matches 7 bases. Looked up from germline, CDR1 is MNHEY and CDR2 is SVGEGT. This CDR3 has 17 amino acids. V gave up 1 base and J gave up 2 bases; unmatched junction bases: 8. Written as DNA, the CDR3 is TGTGCCAGCAGTTACTTCCAGGACAGGATGGGCAATCAGCCCCAGCATTTT. Translated, it gives CASSYFQDRMGNQPQHF.

J is TRBJ1-1 and V is TRBV11-1; TRBD1 is a possible D gene (5 bases). CDR3 length: 14 residues. V lost 4 bases to trimming and J lost 3 bases, with 12 bases between them. Germline CDR1 SGHAT, CDR2 FQDESV (reference sequence). Here the CDR3 reads CASSSTAFDTEAFF. The CDR3 nucleotides read TGTGCCAGCAGCTCGACAGCATTCGACACTGAAGCTTTCTTT.

The chain has TRBV28 and TRBJ1-2; unclear D gene. From germline, CDR1 is MDHEN and CDR2 SYDVKM. V lost 6 bases and J lost 10, with 15 bases in between. The CDR3 consists of 12 residues. The CDR3 sequence: CASRPGMLSYTF. The CDR3 DNA sequence: TGTGCCAGCAGACCCGGGATGCTCTCCTACACCTTC.